The source of this T cell receptor beta chain is a study of T cell changes during pregnancy in multiple sclerosis. The repertoire was sequenced with immunoSEQ multiplex PCR; TCRdb's copy has only in-frame clones and lacks some. The data show 100,000 or so clones, around nine tenths seen once. CDR3 length equals 15 residues. Trimming stripped 0 bases from V and 4 bases from J, with 9 bases between. CDR1 and CDR2 (germline): SGHTA, FQGNSA. The receptor comes from a female donor with multiple sclerosis, enrolled in a pregnancy study. Sequences were derived from peripheral blood, sampled in the second trimester of pregnancy. V is TRBV7-2 and J is TRBJ2-2, with a tentative D call TRBD2 (5 bases). CDR3 nucleotide sequence: TGTGCCAGCAGCTTAGCCGCGGGTGCCACCGGGGAGCTGTTTTTT. It is translated as CASSLAAGATGELFF.